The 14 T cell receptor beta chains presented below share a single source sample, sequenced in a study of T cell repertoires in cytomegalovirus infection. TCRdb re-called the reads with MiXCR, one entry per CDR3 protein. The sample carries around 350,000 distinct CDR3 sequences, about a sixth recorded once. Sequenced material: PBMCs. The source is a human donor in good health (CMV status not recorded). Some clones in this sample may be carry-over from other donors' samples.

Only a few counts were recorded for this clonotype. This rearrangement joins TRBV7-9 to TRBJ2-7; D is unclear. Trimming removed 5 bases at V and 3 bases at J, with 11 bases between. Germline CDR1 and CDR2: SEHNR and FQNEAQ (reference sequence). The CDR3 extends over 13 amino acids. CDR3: CASSPRVRYEQYF. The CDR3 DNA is TGTGCCAGCAGCCCCCGGGTCCGCTACGAGCAGTACTTC.

This CDR3 is CSASFVGETQYF. The CDR3 DNA is TGCAGTGCTAGTTTCGTAGGAGAGACCCAGTACTTC. V is TRBV20-1 and J is TRBJ2-5; D is uncertain. V lost 3 bases and J 4 bases, leaving 9 bases between the germline ends. Germline values: CDR1 DFQATT, CDR2 SNEGSKA (reference sequence). The CDR3 loop spans 12 amino acids.

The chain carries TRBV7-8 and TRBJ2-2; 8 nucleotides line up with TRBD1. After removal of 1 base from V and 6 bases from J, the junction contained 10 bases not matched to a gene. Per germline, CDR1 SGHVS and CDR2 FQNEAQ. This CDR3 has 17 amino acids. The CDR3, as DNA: TGTGCCAGCAGCTTAGTGGGGGGACAGGTCATCTCCGGGGAGCTGTTTTTT. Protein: CASSLVGGQVISGELFF.

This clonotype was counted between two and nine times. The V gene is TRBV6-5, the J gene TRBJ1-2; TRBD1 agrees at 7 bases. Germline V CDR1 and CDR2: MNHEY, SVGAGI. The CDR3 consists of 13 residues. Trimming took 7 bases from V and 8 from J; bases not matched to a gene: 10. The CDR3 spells CASTLDGGGGYTF. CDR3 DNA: TGTGCCAGCACTTTGGACGGAGGGGGCGGCTACACCTTC.

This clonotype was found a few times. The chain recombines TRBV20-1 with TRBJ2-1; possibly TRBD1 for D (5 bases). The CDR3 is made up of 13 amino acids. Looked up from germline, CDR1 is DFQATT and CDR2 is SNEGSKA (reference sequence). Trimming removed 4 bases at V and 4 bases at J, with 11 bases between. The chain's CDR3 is CSAMDISYNEQFF. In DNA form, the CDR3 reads TGCAGTGCTATGGACATCAGTTACAATGAGCAGTTCTTC.

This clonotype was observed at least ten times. Here the CDR3 reads CASSFTDQETQYF. CDR3 coding DNA: TGTGCCAGCAGCTTTACCGACCAAGAGACCCAGTACTTC. The chain employs TRBV12-3 or TRBV12-4 and TRBJ2-5; D ambiguous. V dropped 6 bases and J dropped 0 bases, with 8 bases sitting between them. The CDR3 is 13 amino acids.

The CDR3 protein is CASSLTQTLNTEAFF. For the CDR3, the DNA is TGTGCCAGCAGCTTGACACAAACCCTGAACACTGAAGCTTTCTTT. The V and J genes are TRBV11-2 and TRBJ1-1; the D is unclear. The V and J ends lost 3 bases and 0 bases respectively, with 11 bases between them. CDR1 is SGHAT, CDR2 FQNNGV, per germline. There are 15 residues in the CDR3. Full variable domain (rest looked up from reference TRBV11-2 and TRBJ1-1): EAGVAQSPRYKIIEKRQSVAFWCNPISGHATLYWYQQILGQGPKLLIQFQNNGVVDDSQLPKDRFSAERLKGVDSTLKIQPAKLEDSAVYLCASSLTQTLNTEAFFGQGTRLTVV.

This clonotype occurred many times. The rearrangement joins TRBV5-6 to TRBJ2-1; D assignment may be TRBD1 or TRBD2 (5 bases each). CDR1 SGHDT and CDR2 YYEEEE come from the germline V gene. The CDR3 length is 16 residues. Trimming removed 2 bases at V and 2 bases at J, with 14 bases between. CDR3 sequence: CASSFGAQSTYNEQFF. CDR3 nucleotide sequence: TGTGCCAGCAGCTTCGGGGCACAGAGTACCTACAATGAGCAGTTCTTC.

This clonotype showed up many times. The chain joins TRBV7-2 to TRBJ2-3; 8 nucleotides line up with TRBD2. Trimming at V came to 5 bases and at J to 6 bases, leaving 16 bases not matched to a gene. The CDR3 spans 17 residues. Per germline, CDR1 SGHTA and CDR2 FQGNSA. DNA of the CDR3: TGTGCCAGCAGCCCATCCCGGACTAGCCCTTACGCCGATACGCAGTATTTT. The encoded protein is CASSPSRTSPYADTQYF.

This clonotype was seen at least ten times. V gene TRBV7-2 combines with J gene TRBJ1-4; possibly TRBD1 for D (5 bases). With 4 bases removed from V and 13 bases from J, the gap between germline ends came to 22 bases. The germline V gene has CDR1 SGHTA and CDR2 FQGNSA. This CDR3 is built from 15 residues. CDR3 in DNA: TGTGCCAGCAGCTGGGCCCGGGGCTTGACTACGAGACTGTTTTTT. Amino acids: CASSWARGLTTRLFF.

CDR3 DNA sequence: TGTGCCAGCTCACCAGCTAGCTTCCCGGAAAATGAGCAGTTCTTC. Its translation: CASSPASFPENEQFF. The chain is built from TRBV18 and TRBJ2-1, with D tentatively TRBD2 (5 bases). V was clipped by 2 bases and J by 7 bases, with 15 bases between them. CDR1 is KGHSH and CDR2 is LQKENI in the germline V gene. The CDR3 has 15 residues.

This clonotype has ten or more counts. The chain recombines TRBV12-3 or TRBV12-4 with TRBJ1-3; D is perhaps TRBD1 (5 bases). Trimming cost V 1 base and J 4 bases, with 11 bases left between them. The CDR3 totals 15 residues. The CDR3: CASSLVVRDGNTIYF. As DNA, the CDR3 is TGTGCCAGCAGTTTAGTGGTTAGGGACGGAAACACCATATATTTT.

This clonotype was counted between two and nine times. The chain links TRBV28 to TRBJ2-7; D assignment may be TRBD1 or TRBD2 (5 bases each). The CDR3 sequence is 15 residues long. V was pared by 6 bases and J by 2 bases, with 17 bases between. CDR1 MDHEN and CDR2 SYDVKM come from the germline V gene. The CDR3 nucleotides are TGTGCCAGCAGCCCCTTTTGGGGGAGCACCTACGAGCAGTACTTC. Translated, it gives CASSPFWGSTYEQYF.

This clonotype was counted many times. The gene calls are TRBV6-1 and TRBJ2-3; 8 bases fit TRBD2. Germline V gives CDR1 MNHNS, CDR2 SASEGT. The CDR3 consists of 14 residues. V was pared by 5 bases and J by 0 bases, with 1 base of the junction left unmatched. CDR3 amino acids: CASSRGGSTDTQYF. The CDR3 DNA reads TGTGCCAGCAGTCGGGGGGGAAGCACAGATACGCAGTATTTT.